This T cell receptor (beta chain) was profiled in a study of CD8 T cells in Susac syndrome. This CDR3 comprises 15 residues. With 4 bases removed from V and 7 bases from J, the gap between germline ends came to 19 bases. Germline loops: CDR1 LGHDT, CDR2 YNNKEL (reference sequence). Roughly 0.5 to 1 ug RNA was reverse transcribed with random hexamers. The CDR3 of TCR beta was amplified by immunoSEQ multiplex PCR across 54 Vbeta and 13 Jbeta. TCRdb recomputed calls from the immunoSEQ multiplex PCR reads with MiXCR, one row per CDR3 protein. The sample consists of 140,000 to 150,000 distinct CDR3 sequences, about 95% of them appearing once.

The sequenced material came from CD4+ T cells from PBMCs. The source of this sequence is a human donor with multiple sclerosis. The V gene is TRBV3-1, the J gene TRBJ1-2; D might be TRBD1 (6 bases). CDR3 DNA sequence: TGTGCCAGCAGCCTTAGACAGGCCTCTACCGTTGGCTACACCTTC. It yields the protein CASSLRQASTVGYTF. Variable domain in full (rest from reference TRBV3-1 and TRBJ1-2): DTAVSQTPKYLVTQMGNDKSIKCEQNLGHDTMYWYKQDSKKFLKIMFSYNNKELIINETVPNRFSPKSPDKAHLNLHINSLELGDSAVYFCASSLRQASTVGYTFGSGTRLTVV.